The clone carrying this T cell receptor beta chain was seen many times. Its antigen is currently unknown. The data stem from a study of metastatic and nonmetastatic thyroid tumors. About the study: Both malignant and benign thyroid patients supplied peripheral blood and tumor or nodule tissue samples, across which the repertoires of these patients were then compared.

Every patient underwent thyroid surgery untreated. Study-wide findings and caveats: In blood and tumor, TCR beta diversity was reportedly significantly higher in malignant thyroid tumors than in benign nodules.

Per the study methods: It was from CDR3 differences across clinicopathological groups that a distant-metastasis classifier for papillary thyroid cancer was built. Using MiXCR, TCRdb re-called clones from the PCR reads. TCRdb, not the original authors, processed these V and J calls. The table shows tens of thousands of clones, with 20% to 25% occurring only once. Germline values: CDR1 SGHRS, CDR2 YFSETQ. The V end lost 3 bases, the J end lost 0 bases, and 15 bases lay between the germline ends. The CDR3 is made up of 16 amino acids. Sequencing input: blood. This receptor was identified in a female donor with papillary thyroid cancer or a benign thyroid nodule (not recorded which). Some clones in this sample may be carry-over from other donors' samples. This chain connects TRBV5-1 to TRBJ1-1; D perhaps matches TRBD1 (6 bases). The CDR3 nucleotides are TGCGCCAGCAGCTGGCAAGGGGGTCTGTTGAACACTGAAGCTTTCTTT. It yields the protein CASSWQGGLLNTEAFF.